The clone carrying this T cell receptor (beta chain) was seen more than once but under ten times. What it binds is not known. The sample belongs to a study of T-cell reconstitution after alpha-beta-depleted transplantation in children. Unique molecular identifiers were used in preparing the TCRbeta library. MiXCR, run by TCRdb on the PCR reads, gives a single entry per CDR3 protein. The data contain 300,000 to 350,000 distinct CDR3 sequences, 15% to 20% of them singletons. Study findings and constraints: After transplant, at about two months, alpha-beta T cells were reportedly derived from several hundred expanded graft clones.

V was cut by 2 bases and J by 0 bases, with 10 bases left in between. The CDR3 has 15 residues. CDR1 is MNHEY and CDR2 is SVGEGT in the germline V gene. This receptor was taken from a male patient aged 2 to 9 who had a stem cell transplant for acute lymphoblastic leukemia, so the T cells may come from the graft donor. The rearrangement joins TRBV6-2 or TRBV6-3 to TRBJ1-1; a weak D match, TRBD1 (5 bases). The input for sequencing was PBMCs, mostly from graft donor cells, taken 360 days after TCRalphabeta/CD19-depleted stem cell transplant. The chain's CDR3 is CASSYLGALNTEAFF. The CDR3, as DNA: TGTGCCAGCAGTTACCTAGGGGCGTTGAACACTGAAGCTTTCTTT.